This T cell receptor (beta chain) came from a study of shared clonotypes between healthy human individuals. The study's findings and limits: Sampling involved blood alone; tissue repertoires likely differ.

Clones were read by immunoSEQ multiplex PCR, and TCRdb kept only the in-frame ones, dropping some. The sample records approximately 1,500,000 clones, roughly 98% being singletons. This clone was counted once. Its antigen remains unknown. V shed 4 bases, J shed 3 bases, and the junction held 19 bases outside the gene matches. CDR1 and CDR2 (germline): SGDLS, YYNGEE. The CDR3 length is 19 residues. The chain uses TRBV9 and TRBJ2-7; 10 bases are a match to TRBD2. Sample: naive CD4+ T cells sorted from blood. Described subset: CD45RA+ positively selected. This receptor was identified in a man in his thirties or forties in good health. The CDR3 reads CASSRDVGASGSYHYEQYF. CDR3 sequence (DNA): TGTGCCAGCAGCAGAGACGTCGGAGCTAGCGGGAGCTATCACTACGAGCAGTACTTC.